This TCR beta chain was recovered during a study of cytomegalovirus exposure and HLA in healthy donors. The table lists this clone with a count of one. Primers for the PCR totalled 60 Vbeta and 13 Jbeta. Clones were sequenced by immunoSEQ multiplex PCR, and TCRdb holds only the in-frame ones, with some missing. The table lists some 200,000 clones, roughly 76% of them singletons, with approximately 6% in the top ten. CDR3 length: 14 residues. V dropped 5 bases and J dropped 6 bases, with 16 bases sitting between them. Germline V gene sequence: CDR1 LNHNV, CDR2 YYDKDF (reference sequence). The sample was PBMCs. The receptor was isolated from a man in his forties in good health and CMV-seropositive. The chain couples TRBV15 to TRBJ1-2, with D perhaps TRBD1 (5 bases). The CDR3 DNA is TGTGCCACCAGCTCCTCCCGGGGGGAGGATGGCTACACCTTC. Its translation is CATSSSRGEDGYTF.